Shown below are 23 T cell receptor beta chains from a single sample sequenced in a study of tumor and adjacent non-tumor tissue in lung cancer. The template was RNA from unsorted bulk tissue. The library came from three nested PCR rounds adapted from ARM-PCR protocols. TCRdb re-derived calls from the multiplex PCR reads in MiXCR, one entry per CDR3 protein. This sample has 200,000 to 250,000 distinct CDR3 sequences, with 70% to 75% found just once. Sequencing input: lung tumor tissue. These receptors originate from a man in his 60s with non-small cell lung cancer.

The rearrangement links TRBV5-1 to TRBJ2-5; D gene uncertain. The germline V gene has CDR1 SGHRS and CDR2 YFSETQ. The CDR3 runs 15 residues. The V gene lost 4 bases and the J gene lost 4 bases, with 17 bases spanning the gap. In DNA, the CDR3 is TGCGCCAGCAGCGCGGCGCAACAAGGAACAGAGACCCAGTACTTC. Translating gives CASSAAQQGTETQYF. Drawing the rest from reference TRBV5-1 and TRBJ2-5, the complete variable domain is KAGVTQTPRYLIKTRGQQVTLSCSPISGHRSVSWYQQTPGQGLQFLFEYFSETQRNKGNFPGRFSGRQFSNSRSEMNVSTLELGDSALYLCASSAAQQGTETQYFGPGTRLLVL.

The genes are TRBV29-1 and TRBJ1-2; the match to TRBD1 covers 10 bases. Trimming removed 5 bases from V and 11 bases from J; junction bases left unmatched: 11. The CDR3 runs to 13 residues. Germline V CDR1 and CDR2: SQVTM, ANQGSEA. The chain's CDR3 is CSVRQGASYDYTF. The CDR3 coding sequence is TGCAGCGTTCGACAGGGGGCTAGCTATGATTACACCTTC.

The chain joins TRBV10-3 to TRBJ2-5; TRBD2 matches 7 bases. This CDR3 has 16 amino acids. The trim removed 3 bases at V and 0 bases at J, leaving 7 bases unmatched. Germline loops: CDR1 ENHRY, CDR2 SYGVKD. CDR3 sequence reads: CAISDYSAGNQETQYF. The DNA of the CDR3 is TGTGCCATCAGTGACTACTCAGCGGGGAACCAAGAGACCCAGTACTTC.

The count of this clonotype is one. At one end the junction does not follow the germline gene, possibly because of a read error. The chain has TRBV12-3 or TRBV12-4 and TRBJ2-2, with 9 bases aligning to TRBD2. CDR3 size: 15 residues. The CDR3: CANSSSGRKSGELFF. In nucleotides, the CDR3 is TGTGCCAACAGTAGTAGCGGGAGAAAATCCGGGGAGCTGTTTTTT.

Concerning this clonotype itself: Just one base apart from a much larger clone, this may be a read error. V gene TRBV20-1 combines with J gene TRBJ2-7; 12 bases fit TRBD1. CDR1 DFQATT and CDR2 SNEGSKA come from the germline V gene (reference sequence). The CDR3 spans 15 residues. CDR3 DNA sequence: TGCAGTGCGCCGTTGGGACAGGGGGCTTCCTACGAGCGGTACTTC. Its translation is CSAPLGQGASYERYF.

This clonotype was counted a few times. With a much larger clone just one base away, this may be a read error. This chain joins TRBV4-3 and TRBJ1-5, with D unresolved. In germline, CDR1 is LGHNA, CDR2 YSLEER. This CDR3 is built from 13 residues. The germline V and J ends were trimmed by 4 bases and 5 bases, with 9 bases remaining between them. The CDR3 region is CASSPRRYQPQHF. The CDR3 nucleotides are TGCGCCAGCAGCCCCCGGAGATATCAGCCCCAGCATTTT.

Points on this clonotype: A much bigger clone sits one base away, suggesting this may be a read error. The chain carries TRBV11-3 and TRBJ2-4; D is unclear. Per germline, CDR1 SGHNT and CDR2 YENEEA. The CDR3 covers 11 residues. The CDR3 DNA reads TGTGTCAGCAGCTTAGACAACATTCAGTACTTC. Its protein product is CVSSLDNIQYF. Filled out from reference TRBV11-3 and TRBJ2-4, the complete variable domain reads EAGVVQSPRYKIIEKKQPVAFWCNPISGHNTLYWYLQNLGQGPELLIRYENEEAVDDSQLPKDRFSAERLKGVDSTLKIQPAELGDSAVYLCVSSLDNIQYFGAGTRLSVL.

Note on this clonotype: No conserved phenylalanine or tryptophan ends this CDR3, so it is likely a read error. CDR3: CAIRRIGGDTQYL. The CDR3 coding sequence is TGTGCCATCAGGAGGATAGGGGGGGATACGCAGTATCTT. The gene calls are TRBV6-5 and TRBJ2-3; the D gene could be TRBD1 or TRBD2 (6 bases each). The CDR3 spans 13 residues. With 10 bases removed from V and 6 bases from J, the gap between germline ends came to 17 bases. Germline CDR1 reads MNHEY; CDR2 reads SVGAGI.

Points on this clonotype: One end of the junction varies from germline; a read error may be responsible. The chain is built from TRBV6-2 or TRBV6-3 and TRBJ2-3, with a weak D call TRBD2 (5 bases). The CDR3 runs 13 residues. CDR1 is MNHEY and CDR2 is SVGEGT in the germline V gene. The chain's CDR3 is CDSRSGSTDTQYF. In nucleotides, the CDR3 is TGTGACAGCAGAAGCGGTAGCACAGATACGCAGTATTTT.

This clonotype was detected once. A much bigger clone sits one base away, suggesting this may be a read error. CDR3 amino acids: CASSLTLHGENQPQHF. As DNA, the CDR3 is TGCGCCAGCAGCCTCACGTTACATGGGGAAAATCAGCCCCAGCATTTT. The gene calls are TRBV4-3 and TRBJ1-5; D is unclear. The CDR3 is made up of 16 amino acids. Germline V CDR1 and CDR2: LGHNA, YSLEER. The V gene lost 4 bases and the J gene lost 4 bases, with 17 bases spanning the gap.

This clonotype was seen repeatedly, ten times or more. CDR3 loop: CSASTGGIEKLFF. CDR3 DNA: TGCAGTGCTTCGACAGGGGGGATTGAAAAACTGTTTTTT. The rearrangement joins TRBV20-1 to TRBJ1-4, with 9 bases lining up with TRBD1. The V gene's germline CDR1 is DFQATT and CDR2 SNEGSKA (reference sequence). This CDR3 is 13 amino acids long. The V segment lost 5 bases and the J segment 7 bases; nucleotides outside the gene matches: 5.

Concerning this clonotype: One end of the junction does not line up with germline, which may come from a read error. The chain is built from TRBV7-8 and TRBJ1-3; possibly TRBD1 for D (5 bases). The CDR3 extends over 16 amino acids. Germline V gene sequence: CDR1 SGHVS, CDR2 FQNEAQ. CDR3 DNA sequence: TGTGCCAGCAGCTTAGAGGTCAGGGATGGTCGAAACTCCATATATTTT. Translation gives CASSLEVRDGRNSIYF.

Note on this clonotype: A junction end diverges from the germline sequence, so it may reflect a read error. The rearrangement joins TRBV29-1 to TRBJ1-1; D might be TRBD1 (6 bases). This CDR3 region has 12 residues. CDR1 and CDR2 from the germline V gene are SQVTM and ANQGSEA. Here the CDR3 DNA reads TGCAACGTTGCCACCAGGGACACTGAAACTTTCTTT. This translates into CNVATRDTETFF.

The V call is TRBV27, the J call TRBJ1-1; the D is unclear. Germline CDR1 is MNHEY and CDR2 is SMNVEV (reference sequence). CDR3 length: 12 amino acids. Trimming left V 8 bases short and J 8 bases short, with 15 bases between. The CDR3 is CASAWHPPEAFF. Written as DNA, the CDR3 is TGTGCCAGCGCATGGCACCCTCCCGAAGCTTTCTTT.

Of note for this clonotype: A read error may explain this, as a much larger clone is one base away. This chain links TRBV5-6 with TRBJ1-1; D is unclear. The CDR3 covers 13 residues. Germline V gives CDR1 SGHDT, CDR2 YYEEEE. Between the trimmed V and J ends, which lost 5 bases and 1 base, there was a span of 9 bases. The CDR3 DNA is TGTGCCAGCAGGTTAGGCGCGAACACTGAAGCTTTCTTT. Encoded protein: CASRLGANTEAFF.

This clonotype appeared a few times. CDR3 coding DNA: TGCAGTGCTAGGCCCGACAGGACCAGCGCCAAAAACATTCAGTACTTC. As protein: CSARPDRTSAKNIQYF. V is TRBV20-1 and J is TRBJ2-4; a weak D match, TRBD1 (6 bases). V shed 3 bases and J shed 1 base, with 16 bases lying between them. From germline, CDR1 is DFQATT and CDR2 SNEGSKA (reference sequence). CDR3 size: 16 residues.

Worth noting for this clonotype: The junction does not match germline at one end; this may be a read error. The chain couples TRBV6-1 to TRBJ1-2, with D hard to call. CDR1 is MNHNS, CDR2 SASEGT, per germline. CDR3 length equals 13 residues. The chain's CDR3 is CASSAPPNYGYAF. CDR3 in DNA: TGTGCCAGCAGTGCTCCCCCCAACTATGGCTACGCCTTC.

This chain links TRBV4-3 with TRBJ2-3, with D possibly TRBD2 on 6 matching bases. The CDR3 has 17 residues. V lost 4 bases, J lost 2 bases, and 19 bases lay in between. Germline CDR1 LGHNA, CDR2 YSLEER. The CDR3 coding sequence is TGCGCCAGCAGCCGCCAGTTCGGGAGAGGACTCACAGATACGCAGTATTTT. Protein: CASSRQFGRGLTDTQYF.

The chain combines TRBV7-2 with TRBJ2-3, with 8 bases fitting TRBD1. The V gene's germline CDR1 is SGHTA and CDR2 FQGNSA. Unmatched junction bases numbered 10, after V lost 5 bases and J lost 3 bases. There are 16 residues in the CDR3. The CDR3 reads CASSRHRGWLTDTQYF. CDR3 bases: TGTGCCAGCAGCAGACACAGGGGGTGGTTGACAGATACGCAGTATTTT.

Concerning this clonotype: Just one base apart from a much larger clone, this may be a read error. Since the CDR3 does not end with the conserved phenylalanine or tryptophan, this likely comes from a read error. CDR3 coding DNA: TGTGCCAGCAGTTTTGTACAGGCAGATACGCAGTATTAT. Translating it yields CASSFVQADTQYY. This chain connects TRBV12-3 or TRBV12-4 to TRBJ2-3, with D possibly being TRBD1 (5 bases). V was trimmed by 3 bases and J by 4 bases, leaving 8 bases between them. The CDR3 covers 13 residues.

The CDR3 loop reads CSVEAQMNTEAFF. The CDR3 nucleotides are TGCAGCGTTGAGGCACAGATGAACACTGAAGCTTTCTTT. The genes are TRBV29-1 and TRBJ1-1; D is uncertain. CDR3 size: 13 residues. Germline values: CDR1 SQVTM, CDR2 ANQGSEA. Trimming removed 3 bases from V and 0 bases from J, with 8 bases in between.

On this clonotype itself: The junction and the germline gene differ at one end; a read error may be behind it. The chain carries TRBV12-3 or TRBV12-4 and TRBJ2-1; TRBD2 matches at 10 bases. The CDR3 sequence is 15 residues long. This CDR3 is CASSVALAGVNEQFF. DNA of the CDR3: TGTGCAAGCAGTGTAGCCCTAGCGGGAGTCAATGAGCAGTTCTTC.

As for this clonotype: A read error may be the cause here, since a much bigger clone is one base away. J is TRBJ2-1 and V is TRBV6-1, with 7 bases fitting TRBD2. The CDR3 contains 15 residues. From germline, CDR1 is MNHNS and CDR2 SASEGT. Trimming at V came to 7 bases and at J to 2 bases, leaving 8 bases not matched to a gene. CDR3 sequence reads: CASNADAGAYNEQFF. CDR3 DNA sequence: TGTGCCAGCAATGCGGACGCGGGAGCCTACAATGAGCAGTTCTTC.